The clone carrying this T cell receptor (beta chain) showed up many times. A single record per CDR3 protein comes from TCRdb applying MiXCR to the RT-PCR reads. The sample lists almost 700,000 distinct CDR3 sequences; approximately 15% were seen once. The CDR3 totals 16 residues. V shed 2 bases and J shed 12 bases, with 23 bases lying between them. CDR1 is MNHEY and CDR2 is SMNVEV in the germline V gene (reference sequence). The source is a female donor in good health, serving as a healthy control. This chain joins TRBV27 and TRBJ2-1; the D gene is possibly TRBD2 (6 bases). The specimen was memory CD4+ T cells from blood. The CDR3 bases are TGTGCCAGCAGTTTAATCCCCGGAGGGCCCGCTCCTTGGCAGTTCTTC. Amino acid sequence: CASSLIPGGPAPWQFF.